This T cell receptor (beta chain) was identified during a study of T cell responses to AZD1222 COVID-19 vaccine. Study-level results: CD4 TCRs associated with vaccination spanned spike, dominating at 160-218 and 743-854. Possibly, clonal diversity was underestimated; donors were largely white British and included more females. Per reports, nearly half of all spike-specific TCRs target regions that are unmutated in variants.

Clones were sequenced by immunoSEQ multiplex PCR, and TCRdb holds only the in-frame ones, with some missing. The sample consists of 45,000 to 60,000 clones, roughly 90% of them appearing once. Germline values: CDR1 SEHNR, CDR2 FQNEAQ (reference sequence). There are 12 residues in the CDR3. Trimming removed 1 base from V and 5 bases from J, with 5 bases in between. To note about this clone: Its antigen is as yet unknown.

J is TRBJ1-1 and V is TRBV7-9, with D unresolved. The sample here was peripheral blood, taken on day 0 of AZD1222 vaccination. The receptor was derived from an adult in good health. CDR3: CASSLVTTEAFF. In DNA form, the CDR3 reads TGTGCCAGCAGCTTAGTTACTACTGAAGCTTTCTTT.